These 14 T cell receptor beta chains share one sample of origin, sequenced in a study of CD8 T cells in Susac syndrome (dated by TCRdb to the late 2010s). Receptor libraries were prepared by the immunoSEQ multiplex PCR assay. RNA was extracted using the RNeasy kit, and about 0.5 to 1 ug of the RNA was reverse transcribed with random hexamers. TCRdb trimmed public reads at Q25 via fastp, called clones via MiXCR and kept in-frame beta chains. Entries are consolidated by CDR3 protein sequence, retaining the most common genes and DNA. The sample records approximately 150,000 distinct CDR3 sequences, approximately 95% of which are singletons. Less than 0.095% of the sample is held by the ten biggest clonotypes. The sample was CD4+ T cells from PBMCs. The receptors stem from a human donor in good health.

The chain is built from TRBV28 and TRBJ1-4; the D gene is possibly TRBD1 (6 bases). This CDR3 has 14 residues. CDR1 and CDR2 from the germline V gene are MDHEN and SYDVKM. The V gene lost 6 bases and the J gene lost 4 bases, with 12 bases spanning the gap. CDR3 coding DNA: TGTGCCAGCAGGAACAGGGTTAATAATGAAAAACTGTTTTTT. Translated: CASRNRVNNEKLFF.

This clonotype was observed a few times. Here the CDR3 DNA reads TGTGCCAGCAGCCAAGGACAGACCTACGAGCAGTACTTC. Protein sequence: CASSQGQTYEQYF. The rearrangement links TRBV3-1 to TRBJ2-7; possible D gene TRBD1, 5 bases. Germline V lookup: CDR1 LGHDT, CDR2 YNNKEL (reference sequence). The length of the CDR3 is 13 residues. The germline V and J ends were trimmed by 1 base and 2 bases, with 6 bases remaining between them.

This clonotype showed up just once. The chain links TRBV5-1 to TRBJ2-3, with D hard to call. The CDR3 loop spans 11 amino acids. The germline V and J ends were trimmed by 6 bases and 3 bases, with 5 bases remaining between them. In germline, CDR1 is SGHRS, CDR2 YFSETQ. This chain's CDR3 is CASKLTDTQYF. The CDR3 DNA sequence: TGCGCCAGCAAGCTGACAGATACGCAGTATTTT.

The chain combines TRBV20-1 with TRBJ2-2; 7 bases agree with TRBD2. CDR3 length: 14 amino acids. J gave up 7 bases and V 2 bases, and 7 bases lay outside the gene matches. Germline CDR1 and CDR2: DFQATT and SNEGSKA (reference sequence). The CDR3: CSARLAGAGGELFF. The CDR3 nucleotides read TGCAGTGCTAGACTGGCGGGAGCTGGCGGGGAGCTGTTTTTT.

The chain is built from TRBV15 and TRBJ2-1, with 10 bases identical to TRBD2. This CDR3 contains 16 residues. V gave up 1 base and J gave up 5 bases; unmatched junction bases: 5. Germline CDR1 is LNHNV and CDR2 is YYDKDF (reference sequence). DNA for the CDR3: TGTGCCACCAGCAGAGCGCTAGCGGGGGAACACAATGAGCAGTTCTTC. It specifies CATSRALAGEHNEQFF.

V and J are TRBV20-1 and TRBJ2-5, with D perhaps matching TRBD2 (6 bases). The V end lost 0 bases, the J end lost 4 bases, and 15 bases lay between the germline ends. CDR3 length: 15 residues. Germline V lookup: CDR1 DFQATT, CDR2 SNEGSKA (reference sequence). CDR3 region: CSARDHWRDGETQYF. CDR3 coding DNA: TGCAGTGCTAGAGATCACTGGCGGGATGGAGAGACCCAGTACTTC.

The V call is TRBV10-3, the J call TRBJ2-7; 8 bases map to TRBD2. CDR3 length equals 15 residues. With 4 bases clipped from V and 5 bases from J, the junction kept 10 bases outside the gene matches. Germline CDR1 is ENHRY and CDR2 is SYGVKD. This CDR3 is CAISGPGVSGDEQYF. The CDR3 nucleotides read TGTGCCATCAGTGGGCCGGGAGTTAGCGGGGACGAGCAGTACTTC.

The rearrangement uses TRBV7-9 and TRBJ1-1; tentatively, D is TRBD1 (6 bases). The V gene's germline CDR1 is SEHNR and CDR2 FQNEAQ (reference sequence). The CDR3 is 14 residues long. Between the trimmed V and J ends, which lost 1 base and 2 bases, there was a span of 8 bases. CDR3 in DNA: TGTGCCAGCAGCTTAGACAGGGACAACACTGAAGCTTTCTTT. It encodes CASSLDRDNTEAFF.

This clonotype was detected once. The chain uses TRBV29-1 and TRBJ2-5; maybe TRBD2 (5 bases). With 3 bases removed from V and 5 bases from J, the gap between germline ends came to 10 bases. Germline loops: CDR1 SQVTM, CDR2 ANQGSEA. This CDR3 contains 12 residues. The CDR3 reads CSVDEGVETQYF. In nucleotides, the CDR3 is TGCAGCGTTGACGAGGGAGTGGAGACCCAGTACTTC.

CDR3 in amino acids: CASSIPNPGSTEAFF. The CDR3 region has the DNA TGTGCCAGTAGTATCCCTAATCCAGGGAGCACTGAAGCTTTCTTT. V is TRBV19 and J is TRBJ1-1; tentatively, D is TRBD1 (5 bases). Trimming removed 3 bases from V and 4 bases from J, with 15 bases in between. Germline V gene sequence: CDR1 LNHDA, CDR2 SQIVND (reference sequence). The CDR3 is made up of 15 amino acids.

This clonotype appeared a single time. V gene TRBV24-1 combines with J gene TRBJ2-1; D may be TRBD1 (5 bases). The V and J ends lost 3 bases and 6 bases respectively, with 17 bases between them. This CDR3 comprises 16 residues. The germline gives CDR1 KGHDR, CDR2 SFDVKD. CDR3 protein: CATSDPLVGVGNEQFF. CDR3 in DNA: TGTGCCACCAGTGATCCCCTAGTAGGGGTGGGCAATGAGCAGTTCTTC.

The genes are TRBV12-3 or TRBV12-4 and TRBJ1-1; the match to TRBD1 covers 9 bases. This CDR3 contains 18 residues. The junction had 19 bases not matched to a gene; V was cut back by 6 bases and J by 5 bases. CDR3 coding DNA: TGTGCCAGCAGGCTTGGGGGCTTCCTTGGGACAGGGAGTACTGAAGCTTTCTTT. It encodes CASRLGGFLGTGSTEAFF.

This chain's CDR3 is CASSILAGRDTDTQYF. Here the CDR3 DNA reads TGTGCCAGTAGTATACTGGCGGGACGGGATACAGATACGCAGTATTTT. The chain joins TRBV19 to TRBJ2-3, with D possibly matching TRBD2 (6 bases). Germline CDR1 and CDR2: LNHDA and SQIVND (reference sequence). Deletions cut 2 bases from V and 3 bases from J, with 15 bases between. The CDR3 runs to 16 residues. Based on the CDR3 plus reference TRBV19 and TRBJ2-3, the full variable domain is DGGITQSPKYLFRKEGQNVTLSCEQNLNHDAMYWYRQDPGQGLRLIYYSQIVNDFQKGDIAEGYSVSREKKESFPLTVTSAQKNPTAFYLCASSILAGRDTDTQYFGPGTRLTVL.

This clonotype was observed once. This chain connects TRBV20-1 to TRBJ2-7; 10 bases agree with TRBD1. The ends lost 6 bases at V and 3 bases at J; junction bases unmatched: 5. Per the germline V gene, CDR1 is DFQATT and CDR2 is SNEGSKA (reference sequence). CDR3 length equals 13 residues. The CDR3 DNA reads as TGCAGTGCCCCGCGGGACAGGGGCTACGAGCAGTACTTC. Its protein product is CSAPRDRGYEQYF.